These 17 T cell receptor beta chains were sequenced from one sample in a study of OX40 agonist ivuxolimab in advanced cancers. Library construction relied on the immunoSEQ multiplex PCR assay. TCRdb re-hosts the immuneACCESS table, in-frame sequences only. Its copies lack some clones; in the studies checked, an unresolved V gene accounts for under half of them, and the cause for the rest is not known. The sample yields approximately 70,000 clones; approximately 83% were counted once. Together, the top ten hold over 1.1% of the sample. This specimen consisted of CD4+ or CD8+ T cells sorted from blood, obtained in a trial of the OX40 agonist ivuxolimab. All receptors come from an adult with an advanced solid tumor such as melanoma, head and neck, liver or kidney cancer.

The chain joins TRBV2 to TRBJ2-1, with 8 bases lining up with TRBD1. V gave up 8 bases and J gave up 13 bases; unmatched junction bases: 7. Germline CDR1 is SNHLY and CDR2 is FYNNEI. The CDR3 sequence is 11 residues long. CDR3 protein: CASGRDRSQFF. Here the CDR3 DNA reads TGTGCCAGCGGAAGGGACAGGAGCCAGTTCTTC.

V and J are TRBV18 and TRBJ1-1; 10 bases align to TRBD1. CDR3 size: 16 residues. Germline trimming cut 2 bases from V and 0 bases from J; bases unmatched to any gene: 3. The germline gives CDR1 KGHSH, CDR2 LQKENI. DNA for the CDR3: TGTGCCAGCTCACCAGACAGGGGGCGAATGAACACTGAAGCTTTCTTT. Translated: CASSPDRGRMNTEAFF.

This clone is a singleton in its sample. The chain recombines TRBV15 with TRBJ2-3; possibly TRBD2 for D (5 bases). Germline loops: CDR1 LNHNV, CDR2 YYDKDF (reference sequence). The CDR3 runs to 14 residues. The germline V and J ends were trimmed by 0 bases and 4 bases, with 8 bases remaining between them. The CDR3 here is CATSREGSADTQYF. In DNA form, the CDR3 reads TGTGCCACCAGCAGAGAGGGGAGCGCAGATACGCAGTATTTT.

V and J are TRBV2 and TRBJ1-1; TRBD1 agrees at 7 bases. CDR1 is SNHLY and CDR2 is FYNNEI in the germline V gene. The CDR3 covers 12 residues. V lost 8 bases, J lost 2 bases, and 2 bases stayed unmatched. DNA for the CDR3: TGTGCCAGCGACAGGGAAAACACTGAAGCTTTCTTT. Its protein is CASDRENTEAFF.

The V call is TRBV19, the J call TRBJ1-6; 8 bases map to TRBD1. V lost 8 bases, J lost 5 bases, and 11 bases stayed unmatched. The germline CDR1 and CDR2 sequences are LNHDA and SQIVND (reference sequence). The CDR3 runs 16 residues. CDR3 DNA: TGTGCCAGTTCTAACCAGGGGGCGCAGGATAATTCACCCCTCCACTTT. Translating it yields CASSNQGAQDNSPLHF.

This clone has a handful of counts. CDR3: CASSEIAWRGTLDEQFF. The CDR3 DNA reads TGTGCCAGCAGTGAAATTGCTTGGCGGGGGACCTTGGATGAGCAGTTCTTC. The chain combines TRBV2 with TRBJ2-1; TRBD2 matches at 7 bases. Germline V gene lookup returns CDR1 SNHLY and CDR2 FYNNEI. V lost 2 bases to trimming and J lost 8 bases; unmatched junction nucleotides: 15. The CDR3 sequence is 17 residues long.

The V gene is TRBV25-1, the J gene TRBJ1-6; D ambiguous. Per the germline V gene, CDR1 is MGHDK and CDR2 is SYGVNS. The CDR3 contains 13 residues. V dropped 4 bases and J dropped 14 bases, with 15 bases sitting between them. The CDR3 loop is CASSAQTAITLHF. The CDR3 DNA is TGTGCCAGCAGTGCGCAAACCGCTATCACCCTCCACTTT. Drawing the rest from reference TRBV25-1 and TRBJ1-6, the complete variable domain is EADIYQTPRYLVIGTGKKITLECSQTMGHDKMYWYQQDPGMELHLIHYSYGVNSTEKGDLSSESTVSRIRTEHFPLTLESARPSHTSQYLCASSAQTAITLHFGNGTRLTVT.

This clone was detected only once. This chain joins TRBV2 and TRBJ1-1, with D possibly TRBD1 on 5 matching bases. Germline V gene sequence: CDR1 SNHLY, CDR2 FYNNEI. The CDR3 spans 15 residues. V was shortened by 2 bases and J by 7 bases, with 17 bases between the two germline ends. DNA of the CDR3: TGTGCCAGCAGTGAATGGGGGGGGAGGCTCAGTGAAGCTTTCTTT. Amino acid sequence: CASSEWGGRLSEAFF.

J is TRBJ2-2 and V is TRBV27; D possibly matches TRBD1 or TRBD2 (7 bases each). Germline CDR1 is MNHEY and CDR2 is SMNVEV (reference sequence). The CDR3 extends over 16 amino acids. The V end was cut by 7 bases, the J end by 0 bases, with 15 bases between. The CDR3 protein is CASTRGGGANTGELFF. The CDR3, as DNA: TGTGCCAGCACCAGGGGAGGGGGCGCGAACACCGGGGAGCTGTTTTTT.

The chain recombines TRBV2 with TRBJ1-1; 10 nucleotides align to TRBD1. This CDR3 contains 13 residues. Trimming took 8 bases from V and 4 from J; bases not matched to a gene: 4. Germline V lookup: CDR1 SNHLY, CDR2 FYNNEI. The CDR3 nucleotides read TGTGCCAGCCTGGGACAGGGGATCACTGAAGCTTTCTTT. It specifies CASLGQGITEAFF.

This clone showed up just a few times. The genes are TRBV19 and TRBJ1-5, with 8 positions matching TRBD1. Germline trimming cut 6 bases from V and 6 bases from J; bases unmatched to any gene: 4. The CDR3 loop spans 13 amino acids. Germline CDR1 LNHDA, CDR2 SQIVND (reference sequence). The CDR3 is CASRDREGQPQHF. The CDR3 DNA sequence: TGTGCCAGTAGGGACAGGGAAGGTCAGCCCCAGCATTTT.

The V and J genes are TRBV9 and TRBJ2-7; D tentatively fits TRBD1 or TRBD2 (6 bases each). Germline V gives CDR1 SGDLS, CDR2 YYNGEE. Between the trimmed V and J ends, which lost 4 bases and 6 bases, there was a span of 17 bases. The CDR3 totals 14 residues. CDR3 in amino acids: CASSIERGRGEQYF. In DNA, the CDR3 is TGTGCCAGCAGCATAGAACGGGGGCGGGGCGAGCAGTACTTC.

The rearrangement uses TRBV13 and TRBJ2-5, with D tentatively TRBD1 (6 bases). CDR3 size: 17 residues. Germline V lookup: CDR1 PRHDT, CDR2 FYEKMQ (reference sequence). V was cut by 1 base and J by 3 bases, with 18 bases left in between. CDR3 in DNA: TGTGCCAGCAGCTTAGCTTGGCAGGGGTTTACCAAAGAGACCCAGTACTTC. Its protein is CASSLAWQGFTKETQYF.

In nucleotides, the CDR3 is TGCGCCAGCAACAATGCTAACTATGGCTACACCTTC. As protein: CASNNANYGYTF. This sequence joins TRBV5-1 and TRBJ1-2; D is unresolved. This CDR3 has 12 residues. The germline V gene has CDR1 SGHRS and CDR2 YFSETQ. Between the trimmed V and J ends, which lost 6 bases and 0 bases, there was a span of 6 bases.

J is TRBJ2-1 and V is TRBV6-1, with 8 nucleotides matching TRBD2. The CDR3 consists of 14 residues. The trim removed 6 bases at V and 2 bases at J, leaving 3 bases unmatched. CDR1 and CDR2 (germline): MNHNS, SASEGT. CDR3 amino acids: CASRPGLAYNEQFF. CDR3 nucleotide sequence: TGTGCCAGCAGGCCGGGACTAGCCTACAATGAGCAGTTCTTC.

This chain connects TRBV11-3 to TRBJ2-2; D is possibly TRBD1 (5 bases). V shed 5 bases and J shed 1 base, with 11 bases lying between them. CDR1 SGHNT and CDR2 YENEEA come from the germline V gene. The CDR3 is made up of 15 amino acids. The CDR3 DNA follows: TGTGCCAGCAGCAGTATCCAGGGGAACACCGGGGAGCTGTTTTTT. Translated: CASSSIQGNTGELFF.

This clone was recorded only once. The chain recombines TRBV19 with TRBJ2-1, with no clear D. The germline V gene encodes CDR1 LNHDA and CDR2 SQIVND (reference sequence). This CDR3 has 15 amino acids. Trimming removed 1 base from V and 3 bases from J, with 10 bases in between. For the CDR3, the DNA is TGTGCCAGTAGTATAGGGGATTCATTCTACAATGAGCAGTTCTTC. Protein sequence: CASSIGDSFYNEQFF.